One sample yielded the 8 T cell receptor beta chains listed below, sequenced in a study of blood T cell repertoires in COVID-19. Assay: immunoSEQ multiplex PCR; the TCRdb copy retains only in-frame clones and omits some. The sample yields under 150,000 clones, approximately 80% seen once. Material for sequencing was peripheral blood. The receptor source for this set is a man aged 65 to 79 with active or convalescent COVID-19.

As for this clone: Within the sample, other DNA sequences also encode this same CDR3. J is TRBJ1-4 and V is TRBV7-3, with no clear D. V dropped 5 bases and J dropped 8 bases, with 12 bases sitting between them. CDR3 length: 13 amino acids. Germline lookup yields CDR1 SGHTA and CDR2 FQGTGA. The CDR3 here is CASSRTGGEKLFF. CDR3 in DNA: TGTGCCAGCAGCCGGACGGGAGGCGAAAAACTGTTTTTT.

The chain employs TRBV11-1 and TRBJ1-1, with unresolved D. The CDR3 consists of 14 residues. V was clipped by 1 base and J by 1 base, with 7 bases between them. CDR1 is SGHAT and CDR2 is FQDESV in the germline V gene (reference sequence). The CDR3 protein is CASSLGWQNTEAFF. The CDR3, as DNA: TGTGCCAGCAGCTTAGGCTGGCAGAACACTGAAGCTTTCTTT.

DNA for the CDR3: TGTGCCAGCAGCTTAGTTGGGGGCAACACCGGGGAGCTGTTTTTT. Translation gives CASSLVGGNTGELFF. The chain combines TRBV7-6 with TRBJ2-2; D perhaps matches TRBD1 (6 bases). V lost 1 base to trimming and J lost 2 bases, with 8 bases between them. The CDR3 runs to 15 residues. CDR1 SGHVS and CDR2 FNYEAQ come from the germline V gene.

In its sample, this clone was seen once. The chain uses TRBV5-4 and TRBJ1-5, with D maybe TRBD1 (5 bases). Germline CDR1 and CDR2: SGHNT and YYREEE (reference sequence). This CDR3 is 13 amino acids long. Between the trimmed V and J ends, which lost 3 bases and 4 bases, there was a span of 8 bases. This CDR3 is CASSSAGNQPQHF. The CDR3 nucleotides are TGTGCCAGCAGCTCGGCAGGGAATCAGCCCCAGCATTTT. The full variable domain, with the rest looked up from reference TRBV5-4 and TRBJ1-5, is ETGVTQSPTHLIKTRGQQVTLRCSSQSGHNTVSWYQQALGQGPQFIFQYYREEENGRGNFPPRFSGLQFPNYSSELNVNALELDDSALYLCASSSAGNQPQHFGDGTRLSIL.

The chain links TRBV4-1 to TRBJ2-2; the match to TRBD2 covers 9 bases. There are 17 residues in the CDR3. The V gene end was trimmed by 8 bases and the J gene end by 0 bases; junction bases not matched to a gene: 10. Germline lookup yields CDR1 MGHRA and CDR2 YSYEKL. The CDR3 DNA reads TGCGCCAGCTGCCGAGGGGGCGGGAGGGCGAACACCGGGGAGCTGTTTTTT. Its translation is CASCRGGGRANTGELFF.

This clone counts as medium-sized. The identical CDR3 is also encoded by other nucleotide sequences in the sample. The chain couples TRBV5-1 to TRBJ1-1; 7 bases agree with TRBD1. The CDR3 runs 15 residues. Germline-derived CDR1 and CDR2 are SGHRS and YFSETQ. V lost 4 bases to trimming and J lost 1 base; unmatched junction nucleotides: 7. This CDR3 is CASSPLQGTNTEAFF. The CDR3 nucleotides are TGCGCCAGCAGCCCGTTACAGGGGACGAACACTGAAGCTTTCTTT.

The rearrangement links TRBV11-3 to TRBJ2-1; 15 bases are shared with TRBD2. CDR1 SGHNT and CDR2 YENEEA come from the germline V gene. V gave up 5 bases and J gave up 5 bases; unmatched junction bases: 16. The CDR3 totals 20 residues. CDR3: CASSVPRGLAGGYPNNEQFF. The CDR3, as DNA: TGTGCCAGCAGCGTACCGCGGGGACTAGCGGGAGGATACCCTAACAATGAGCAGTTCTTC.

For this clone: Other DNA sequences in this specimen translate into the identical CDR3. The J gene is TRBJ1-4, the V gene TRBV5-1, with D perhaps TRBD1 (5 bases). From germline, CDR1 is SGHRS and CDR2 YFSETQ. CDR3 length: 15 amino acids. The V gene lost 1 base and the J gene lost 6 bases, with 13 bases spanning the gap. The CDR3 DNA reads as TGCGCCAGCAGCTTGACAGGATTAAGGGATGAAAAACTGTTTTTT. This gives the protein CASSLTGLRDEKLFF. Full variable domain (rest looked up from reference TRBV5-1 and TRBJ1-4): KAGVTQTPRYLIKTRGQQVTLSCSPISGHRSVSWYQQTPGQGLQFLFEYFSETQRNKGNFPGRFSGRQFSNSRSEMNVSTLELGDSALYLCASSLTGLRDEKLFFGSGTQLSVL.